Included here is one T cell receptor beta chain sequence, with context. The record originates from a study of blood T cell repertoires in COVID-19. Only in-frame clones appear in the TCRdb table, and some are missing; sequencing was by immunoSEQ multiplex PCR. The data contain about 280,000 clones, approximately 83% of them singletons. Germline V lookup: CDR1 SGHNT, CDR2 YYREEE (reference sequence). V dropped 4 bases and J dropped 3; count of bases not matched to a gene: 6. CDR3 length: 15 residues. The source is a woman aged 25 to 39 who had recovered from COVID-19. The sample consisted of peripheral blood. The V call is TRBV5-4, the J call TRBJ2-7; TRBD2 matches at 11 bases. CDR3 protein: CASSPTSGSRYEQYF. CDR3 DNA: TGTGCCAGCAGCCCAACTAGCGGGAGCCGCTACGAGCAGTACTTC.